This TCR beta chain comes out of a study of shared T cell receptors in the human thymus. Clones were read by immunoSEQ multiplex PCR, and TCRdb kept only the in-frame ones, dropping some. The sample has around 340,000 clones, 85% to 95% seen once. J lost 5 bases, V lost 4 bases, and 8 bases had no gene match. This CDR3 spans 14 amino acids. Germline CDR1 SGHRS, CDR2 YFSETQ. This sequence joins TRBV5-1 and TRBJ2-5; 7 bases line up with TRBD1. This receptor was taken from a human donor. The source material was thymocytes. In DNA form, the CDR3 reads TGCGCCAGCAGCGAACCCTTGACAGGGGAGACCCAGTACTTC. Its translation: CASSEPLTGETQYF. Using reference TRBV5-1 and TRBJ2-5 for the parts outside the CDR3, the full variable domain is KAGVTQTPRYLIKTRGQQVTLSCSPISGHRSVSWYQQTPGQGLQFLFEYFSETQRNKGNFPGRFSGRQFSNSRSEMNVSTLELGDSALYLCASSEPLTGETQYFGPGTRLLVL.